The 25 T cell receptor beta chains below all came from one sample that was sequenced in a study of cytomegalovirus exposure and HLA in healthy donors listed by TCRdb under 2017. Libraries were made using the immunoSEQ multiplex PCR assay. For the multiplex PCR, a mixture combining 60 forward primers for TCR Vbeta segments and 13 reverse primers for TCR Jbeta segments was used. Held by TCRdb, this immuneACCESS table contains in-frame sequences only and omits some clones. Under half of the omission traces to an unresolved V gene where checked; the cause of the rest is unknown. The table for this sample shows tens of thousands of clones. The ten largest clones take up about an eighth of the sample. Sequencing was carried out using PBMCs. These receptors were taken from a man aged 18-30 years in good health and CMV-seropositive.

V gene TRBV10-3 combines with J gene TRBJ1-4; 8 bases match TRBD1. The CDR3 length is 16 residues. The V and J ends lost 2 bases and 9 bases, in that order; junction bases with no gene match: 11. Germline V gene data show CDR1 as ENHRY and CDR2 as SYGVKD. The DNA for the CDR3 is TGTGCCATCAGTGAGGGGGGGGACAGGCAACCTAAAAAACTGTTTTTT. Protein product: CAISEGGDRQPKKLFF.

J is TRBJ2-3 and V is TRBV9; perhaps TRBD2 as D (6 bases). The V and J ends lost 4 bases and 0 bases respectively, with 15 bases between them. The V gene's germline CDR1 is SGDLS and CDR2 YYNGEE. The CDR3 sequence is 16 residues long. CDR3 in amino acids: CASSFPRRGSTDTQYF. The CDR3 DNA follows: TGTGCCAGCAGCTTTCCGCGCCGGGGGAGCACAGATACGCAGTATTTT. The full variable domain, with the rest looked up from reference TRBV9 and TRBJ2-3, is DSGVTQTPKHLITATGQRVTLRCSPRSGDLSVYWYQQSLDQGLQFLIQYYNGEERAKGNILERFSAQQFPDLHSELNLSSLELGDSALYFCASSFPRRGSTDTQYFGPGTRLTVL.

The rearrangement joins TRBV15 to TRBJ2-5; the match to TRBD2 covers 8 bases. Losses at the gene ends were 0 bases for V and 1 base for J; bases not matched to a gene: 1. Germline V CDR1 and CDR2: LNHNV, YYDKDF (reference sequence). The CDR3 runs to 15 residues. CDR3 sequence reads: CATSRETSAQETQYF. The CDR3 region has the DNA TGTGCCACCAGCAGAGAGACTAGCGCCCAAGAGACCCAGTACTTC.

The chain combines TRBV19 with TRBJ2-3, with 10 bases fitting TRBD1. The CDR3 length is 15 residues. V was clipped by 8 bases and J by 3 bases; unmatched bases: 8. Germline CDR1 and CDR2: LNHDA and SQIVND (reference sequence). This CDR3 is CASAVGQGFTDTQYF. DNA of the CDR3: TGTGCCAGTGCCGTGGGACAGGGGTTTACAGATACGCAGTATTTT. The full variable domain, rest sourced from reference TRBV19 and TRBJ2-3, is DGGITQSPKYLFRKEGQNVTLSCEQNLNHDAMYWYRQDPGQGLRLIYYSQIVNDFQKGDIAEGYSVSREKKESFPLTVTSAQKNPTAFYLCASAVGQGFTDTQYFGPGTRLTVL.

About this clone itself: The junction and the germline gene differ at one end; a read error may be behind it. The chain links TRBV5-8 to TRBJ2-5; no firm D call. CDR3 length equals 10 residues. Germline V gene lookup returns CDR1 SGHTS and CDR2 YDEGEE. The CDR3 spells CASSSGSDDF. Written as DNA, the CDR3 is TGTGCCAGCAGCTCAGGCTCCGATGACTTC.

This chain uses TRBV4-2 with TRBJ2-1; D is undetermined. In germline, CDR1 is LGHNA, CDR2 YNFKEQ. This CDR3 contains 15 residues. The V end was cut by 6 bases, the J end by 4 bases, with 16 bases between. In nucleotides, the CDR3 is TGTGCCAGCAGAAAACCAGAGGTCGGATACAATGAGCAGTTCTTC. Protein sequence: CASRKPEVGYNEQFF.

The chain combines TRBV30 with TRBJ2-7; D might be TRBD2 (6 bases). The CDR3 covers 12 residues. V was trimmed by 5 bases and J by 1 base, leaving 9 bases between them. Germline CDR1 is GTSNPN and CDR2 is SVGIG (reference sequence). CDR3 DNA: TGTGCCTGGGGGACTTATTCCTACGAGCAGTACTTC. The encoded protein is CAWGTYSYEQYF.

This chain joins TRBV4-1 and TRBJ2-3; TRBD1 is a possible D gene (6 bases). The V gene's germline CDR1 is MGHRA and CDR2 YSYEKL. Trimming pared 8 bases from V and 2 bases from J, leaving 14 bases between. CDR3 length equals 14 residues. For the CDR3, the DNA is TGCGCCAGCCGAGTGACAGGACCCACAGATACGCAGTATTTT. This translates into CASRVTGPTDTQYF.

This chain links TRBV6-6 with TRBJ2-5; 9 nucleotides agree with TRBD2. The CDR3 length is 13 residues. Germline V gene data show CDR1 as MNHNY and CDR2 as SVGAGI (reference sequence). V lost 10 bases to trimming and J lost 4 bases; unmatched junction nucleotides: 7. CDR3 nucleotide sequence: TGTGCCATCCATAGCGGGAGCAGAGAGACCCAGTACTTC. Residues: CAIHSGSRETQYF.

The chain links TRBV9 to TRBJ2-7, with 7 bases lining up with TRBD1. The ends lost 0 bases at V and 1 base at J; junction bases unmatched: 1. The CDR3 spans 14 residues. The germline V gene encodes CDR1 SGDLS and CDR2 YYNGEE. DNA of the CDR3: TGTGCCAGCAGCGTAGCGGGACAGTCCTACGAGCAGTACTTC. Protein product: CASSVAGQSYEQYF.

The chain carries TRBV7-9 and TRBJ2-5, with D possibly being TRBD2 (5 bases). The CDR3 length is 16 residues. Trimming left V 1 base short and J 1 base short, with 13 bases between. CDR1 and CDR2 from the germline V gene are SEHNR and FQNEAQ (reference sequence). CDR3 nucleotides: TGTGCCAGCAGCTTAGGGGGAGCGGCAGTCCAAGAGACCCAGTACTTC. Its translation is CASSLGGAAVQETQYF.

The chain joins TRBV19 to TRBJ1-5, with TRBD1 matching over 7 bases. The V and J ends lost 7 bases and 0 bases, in that order; junction bases with no gene match: 3. The CDR3 contains 14 residues. Germline CDR1 and CDR2: LNHDA and SQIVND (reference sequence). The CDR3 spells CASTRTGSNQPQHF. CDR3 nucleotides: TGTGCCAGTACTCGGACAGGTAGCAATCAGCCCCAGCATTTT.

The chain recombines TRBV5-1 with TRBJ2-7; 8 nucleotides match TRBD1. The V gene end was trimmed by 2 bases and the J gene end by 5 bases; junction bases not matched to a gene: 6. There are 14 residues in the CDR3. CDR1 SGHRS and CDR2 YFSETQ come from the germline V gene. The CDR3 sequence: CASSFDRGVHEQYF. CDR3 nucleotides: TGCGCCAGCAGCTTCGACAGGGGTGTGCACGAGCAGTACTTC.

The rearrangement uses TRBV5-1 and TRBJ2-1; 10 nucleotides agree with TRBD2. This CDR3 comprises 14 residues. With 1 base clipped from V and 10 bases from J, the junction kept 5 bases outside the gene matches. CDR1 SGHRS and CDR2 YFSETQ come from the germline V gene. CDR3 region: CASSLRAGGHEQFF. Here the CDR3 DNA reads TGCGCCAGCAGCTTGAGAGCGGGAGGGCACGAGCAGTTCTTC.

This chain uses TRBV15 with TRBJ2-5, with a weak D call TRBD1 (6 bases). Trimming pared 3 bases from V and 5 bases from J, leaving 10 bases between. Germline CDR1 and CDR2: LNHNV and YYDKDF (reference sequence). The CDR3 extends over 13 amino acids. Here the CDR3 reads CATSRDGQETQYF. CDR3 coding DNA: TGTGCCACCAGCAGGGACGGACAGGAGACCCAGTACTTC.

CDR3 in amino acids: CASSSLGETQYF. The DNA for the CDR3 is TGCGCCAGCAGCTCCCTAGGTGAGACCCAGTACTTC. This chain joins TRBV4-1 and TRBJ2-5, with unresolved D. V was trimmed by 5 bases and J by 5 bases, leaving 9 bases between them. Germline V gene data show CDR1 as MGHRA and CDR2 as YSYEKL. This CDR3 is 12 amino acids long.

This chain links TRBV4-1 with TRBJ2-5; D unresolved. Looked up from germline, CDR1 is MGHRA and CDR2 is YSYEKL. Between the trimmed V and J ends, which lost 0 bases and 4 bases, there was a span of 6 bases. The CDR3 runs 13 residues. The CDR3: CASSQDFRETQYF. The CDR3 DNA is TGCGCCAGCAGCCAAGATTTTCGAGAGACCCAGTACTTC.

The V gene is TRBV5-1, the J gene TRBJ2-5; 8 bases are shared with TRBD1. Looked up from germline, CDR1 is SGHRS and CDR2 is YFSETQ. Trimming removed 0 bases from V and 2 bases from J; junction bases left unmatched: 6. CDR3 size: 16 residues. This CDR3 reads CASSLVGQGGQETQYF. The CDR3 DNA reads as TGCGCCAGCAGCTTGGTAGGACAGGGAGGACAAGAGACCCAGTACTTC.

The rearrangement links TRBV6-4 to TRBJ2-1; D perhaps matches TRBD2 (7 bases). Germline loops: CDR1 MRHNA, CDR2 SNTAGT. V shed 0 bases and J shed 5 bases, with 11 bases lying between them. CDR3 size: 15 residues. Here the CDR3 DNA reads TGTGCCAGCAGTGACTCAGGGGGGGTTGACAATGAGCAGTTCTTC. It translates to CASSDSGGVDNEQFF.

This chain uses TRBV6-5 with TRBJ2-5, with 9 bases matching TRBD1. The DNA end is more similar to TRBJ2-7, so the J call may be wrong. The CDR3 sequence is 15 residues long. The germline V gene has CDR1 MNHEY and CDR2 SVGAGI. The CDR3 loop reads CASTSRDREAYEQYF. The CDR3 region has the DNA TGTGCCAGCACCAGCCGGGACAGGGAGGCCTACGAGCAGTACTTC.

The CDR3 spells CSVETNSYEQYF. CDR3 nucleotide sequence: TGCAGCGTTGAGACAAATTCCTACGAGCAGTACTTC. The chain has TRBV29-1 and TRBJ2-7; D remains unclear. V gave up 3 bases and J gave up 1 base, with 7 bases separating them. Germline CDR1 reads SQVTM; CDR2 reads ANQGSEA. CDR3 length equals 12 residues.

The J gene is TRBJ2-7, the V gene TRBV6-4, with unresolved D. The CDR3 totals 13 residues. The germline gives CDR1 MRHNA, CDR2 SNTAGT. With 3 bases removed from V and 2 bases from J, the gap between germline ends came to 8 bases. CDR3: CASSEKETYEQYF. Here the CDR3 DNA reads TGTGCCAGCAGTGAAAAGGAGACCTACGAGCAGTACTTC.

The gene calls are TRBV29-1 and TRBJ1-1; D call uncertain. This CDR3 has 13 amino acids. Trimming took 4 bases from V and 1 from J, leaving 10 bases between them. CDR1 and CDR2 from the germline V gene are SQVTM and ANQGSEA. The CDR3 sequence: CSVGVFRNTEAFF. The CDR3 DNA reads TGCAGCGTTGGTGTGTTTAGGAACACTGAAGCTTTCTTT.

The V and J genes are TRBV2 and TRBJ1-1, with unresolved D. Trimming took off 6 bases at V and 11 bases at J, with 22 bases between the two ends. The CDR3 has 14 amino acids. Germline V gene data show CDR1 as SNHLY and CDR2 as FYNNEI. CDR3 protein: CASSKPSQRGYAFF. The CDR3 coding sequence is TGTGCCAGCAGCAAACCCAGCCAACGAGGTTATGCTTTCTTT. The whole variable domain, remainder taken from reference TRBV2 and TRBJ1-1, is EPEVTQTPSHQVTQMGQEVILRCVPISNHLYFYWYRQILGQKVEFLVSFYNNEISEKSEIFDDQFSVERPDGSNFTLKIRSTKLEDSAMYFCASSKPSQRGYAFFGQGTRLTVV.

The J gene is TRBJ1-2, the V gene TRBV10-3; D is perhaps TRBD1 (5 bases). The V end lost 2 bases, the J end lost 0 bases, and 7 bases lay between the germline ends. The germline gives CDR1 ENHRY, CDR2 SYGVKD. The CDR3 has 14 residues. This CDR3 is CAISEVTANYGYTF. Written as DNA, the CDR3 is TGTGCCATCAGTGAGGTGACAGCTAACTATGGCTACACCTTC.